This TCR beta chain appears in the sequencing data of a study of blood T cell repertoires in COVID-19. About the research overall: PBMCs, B-cell-depleted T cells, or T cells provided the cDNA or gDNA that made up the material.

Symptom resolution, clearance, or two negative PCRs marked the recovered donors of Cohort 3. Generated by immunoSEQ multiplex PCR, the TCRdb table keeps only in-frame clones and is missing some. The sample has about 280,000 clones; around 90% are singletons. After removal of 6 bases from V and 3 bases from J, the junction contained 6 bases not matched to a gene. The CDR3 sequence is 16 residues long. The V gene's germline CDR1 is MDHEN and CDR2 SYDVKM. The chain employs TRBV28 and TRBJ2-1; TRBD2 matches 12 bases. The TCR was taken from a woman aged 30 to 39 who had recovered from COVID-19. The source material was PBMCs or T cells enriched from blood (not recorded which). CDR3 loop: CASRPPGLAGYNEQFF. Written as DNA, the CDR3 is TGTGCCAGCAGGCCCCCGGGACTAGCGGGCTACAATGAGCAGTTCTTC.